The clone carrying this TCR beta chain was seen a few times. These data belong to a study of cytomegalovirus exposure and HLA in healthy donors. Looking at the study overall: Prior work identified around 120 million unique TCR beta sequences in around 170 million T cells.

The PCR used 60 Vbeta and 13 Jbeta primers. Clones were read by immunoSEQ multiplex PCR, and TCRdb kept only the in-frame ones, dropping some. The top ten hold less than 15% of the sample, which has some 150,000 clones, roughly 81% seen once. V was pared by 3 bases and J by 7 bases, with 13 bases between. The CDR3 covers 13 residues. Germline V gene data show CDR1 as SGHRS and CDR2 as YFSETQ. This TCR derives from a woman aged 50 to 60 in good health and CMV-seronegative. V usage is TRBV5-1 and J usage is TRBJ1-2; a possible D gene is TRBD1 (6 bases). What was sequenced was PBMCs. The CDR3 sequence is CASSYEDSLGYTF. DNA of the CDR3: TGCGCCAGCAGCTACGAGGACAGTCTTGGCTACACCTTC. Full variable domain (outside the CDR3, taken from reference TRBV5-1 and TRBJ1-2): KAGVTQTPRYLIKTRGQQVTLSCSPISGHRSVSWYQQTPGQGLQFLFEYFSETQRNKGNFPGRFSGRQFSNSRSEMNVSTLELGDSALYLCASSYEDSLGYTFGSGTRLTVV.